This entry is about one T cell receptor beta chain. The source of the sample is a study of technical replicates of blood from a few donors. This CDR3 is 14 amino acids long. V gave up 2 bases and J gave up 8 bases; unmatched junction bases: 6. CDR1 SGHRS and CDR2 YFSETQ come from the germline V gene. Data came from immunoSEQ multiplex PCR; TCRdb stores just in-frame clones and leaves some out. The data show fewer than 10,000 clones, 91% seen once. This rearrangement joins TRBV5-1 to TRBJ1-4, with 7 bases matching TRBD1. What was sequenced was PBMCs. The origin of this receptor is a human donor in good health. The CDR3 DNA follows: TGCGCCAGCAGCTTAGACAGGGTGGGAGAAAAACTGTTTTTT. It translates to CASSLDRVGEKLFF. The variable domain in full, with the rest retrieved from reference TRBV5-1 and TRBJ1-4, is KAGVTQTPRYLIKTRGQQVTLSCSPISGHRSVSWYQQTPGQGLQFLFEYFSETQRNKGNFPGRFSGRQFSNSRSEMNVSTLELGDSALYLCASSLDRVGEKLFFGSGTQLSVL.